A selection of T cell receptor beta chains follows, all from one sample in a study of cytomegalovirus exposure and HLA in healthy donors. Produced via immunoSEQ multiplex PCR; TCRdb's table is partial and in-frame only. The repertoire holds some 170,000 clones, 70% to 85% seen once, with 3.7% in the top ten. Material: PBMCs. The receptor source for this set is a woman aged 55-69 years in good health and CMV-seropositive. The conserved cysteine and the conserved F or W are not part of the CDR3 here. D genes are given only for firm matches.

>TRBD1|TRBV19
ASTRMTGHNQPQH
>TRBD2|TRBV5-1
ASSRGTSGRAYNEQF
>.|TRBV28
ASRAGTGSYEQY
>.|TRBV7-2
ASSLAGGALGTGELF
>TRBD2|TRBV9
ASSVGLASSTDTQY
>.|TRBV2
ASSERGFATNEKLF
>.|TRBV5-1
ASTRTGTNTEAF
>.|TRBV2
ASSLGGAGFEQY
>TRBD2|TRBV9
ASSVGLAGNIQY
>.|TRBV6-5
ASRTDSSYNSPLH
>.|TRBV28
ASSSRSAIY
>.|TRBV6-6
ASSYSRLNTGELF
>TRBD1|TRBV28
ASSFPGTGTGNTIY
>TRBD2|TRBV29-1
SVIAGGYTGELF
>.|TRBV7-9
ASSLLEQETQY
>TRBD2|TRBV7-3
ASSLTSVRTDTQY